A selection of T cell receptor beta chains follows, all from one sample in a study of graft-versus-host responses after intestinal transplantation. Their antigens remain unidentified. Measured with immunoSEQ multiplex PCR; TCRdb has only the in-frame clones, and not every one. Here the sample spans about 100,000 clones, roughly 84% being singletons. The specimen comprised unstimulated CD4+ T cells sorted from spleen or lymph node cells, sampled before transplant. The receptors here all came from a human donor who was the organ donor for an intestinal transplant. CDR3s include the opening cysteine and the closing phenylalanine or tryptophan. D genes are given only for firm matches. The size of a clone is reported for some rows only, either as once, few or many, or as a class for expanded clones.

d_gene: NA; abundance: NA; j_gene: TRBJ2-1; v_gene: TRBV4-2; CDR3nt: TGTGCCAGCAGCCAAGATCCGTCCCAGGGTCGCCCTGAGCAGTTCTTC; CDR3aa: CASSQDPSQGRPEQFF
d_gene: TRBD1; abundance: NA; j_gene: TRBJ2-5; v_gene: TRBV5-4; CDR3nt: TGTGCCAGCAGCACCGGCCGGGACAGGGGTCTAGAGACCCAGTACTTC; CDR3aa: CASSTGRDRGLETQYF
d_gene: TRBD1; abundance: few; j_gene: TRBJ2-3; v_gene: TRBV30; CDR3nt: TGTGCCTGGAGTCCCAGGGGGCTAAGGACAGATACGCAGTATTTT; CDR3aa: CAWSPRGLRTDTQYF
d_gene: TRBD2; abundance: NA; j_gene: TRBJ2-1; v_gene: TRBV5-1; CDR3nt: TGCGCCAGCAGCTTCCTGACTAGCGGGGGGATAAATGAGCAGTTCTTC; CDR3aa: CASSFLTSGGINEQFF
d_gene: TRBD2; abundance: NA; j_gene: TRBJ2-3; v_gene: TRBV7-9; CDR3nt: TGTGCCAGCAGCCCGATAGCGGGGGTCACAGATACGCAGTATTTT; CDR3aa: CASSPIAGVTDTQYF
d_gene: NA; abundance: NA; j_gene: TRBJ2-3; v_gene: TRBV7-3; CDR3nt: TGTGCCAGCAGCTCAGGGGGCACAGATACGCAGTATTTT; CDR3aa: CASSSGGTDTQYF
d_gene: NA; abundance: NA; j_gene: TRBJ1-1; v_gene: TRBV18; CDR3nt: TGTGCCAGCTCACCATTTGGGGGGACTGAAGCTTTCTTT; CDR3aa: CASSPFGGTEAFF
d_gene: NA; abundance: NA; j_gene: TRBJ1-6; v_gene: TRBV19; CDR3nt: TGTGCCAGTAGAGGTGGAGGGTATAATTCACCCCTCCACTTT; CDR3aa: CASRGGGYNSPLHF
d_gene: NA; abundance: NA; j_gene: TRBJ2-5; v_gene: TRBV2; CDR3nt: TGTGCCAGCAGTGAAGAGACCCAGTACTTC; CDR3aa: CASSEETQYF
d_gene: NA; abundance: NA; j_gene: TRBJ2-4; v_gene: TRBV19; CDR3nt: TGTGCCAGTAGTATACTAGCCAAAAACATTCAGTACTTC; CDR3aa: CASSILAKNIQYF
d_gene: NA; abundance: NA; j_gene: TRBJ2-1; v_gene: TRBV6-1; CDR3nt: TGTGCCAGCACACCGAACAATGAGCAGTTCTTC; CDR3aa: CASTPNNEQFF
d_gene: NA; abundance: NA; j_gene: TRBJ1-5; v_gene: TRBV6-1; CDR3nt: TGTGCCAGCAGTGACGTATATAGCAATCAGCCCCAGCATTTT; CDR3aa: CASSDVYSNQPQHF
d_gene: NA; abundance: NA; j_gene: TRBJ1-5; v_gene: TRBV7-2; CDR3nt: TGTGCCAGCAGCCTCAAATACCCAACGGATCAGCCCCAGCATTTT; CDR3aa: CASSLKYPTDQPQHF
d_gene: NA; abundance: NA; j_gene: TRBJ1-2; v_gene: TRBV16; CDR3nt: TGTGCCAGCAGCGACAGGAGGCATGGCTACACCTTC; CDR3aa: CASSDRRHGYTF
d_gene: NA; abundance: NA; j_gene: TRBJ1-3; v_gene: TRBV6-1; CDR3nt: TGTGCCAGCAGTGAAGGCCGGACCTACCCCGCCATATATTTT; CDR3aa: CASSEGRTYPAIYF
d_gene: TRBD1; abundance: NA; j_gene: TRBJ1-1; v_gene: TRBV19; CDR3nt: TGTGCCAGTAGTATCGGACAGGCTGGGGTAGAAGCTTTCTTT; CDR3aa: CASSIGQAGVEAFF
d_gene: NA; abundance: NA; j_gene: TRBJ1-2; v_gene: TRBV5-4; CDR3nt: TGTGCCAGCAGCTTGAGGAGAGAATGGGGCTACACCTTC; CDR3aa: CASSLRREWGYTF
d_gene: NA; abundance: once; j_gene: TRBJ1-1; v_gene: TRBV4-1; CDR3nt: TGCGCCAGCAGCCAACCCGGGGGGAGGGTCACTGAAGCTTTCTTT; CDR3aa: CASSQPGGRVTEAFF
d_gene: TRBD1; abundance: few; j_gene: TRBJ2-3; v_gene: TRBV11-2; CDR3nt: TGTGCCAGCAGCTCCGACAGGGGCTACCCAGATACGCAGTATTTT; CDR3aa: CASSSDRGYPDTQYF
d_gene: NA; abundance: NA; j_gene: TRBJ2-5; v_gene: TRBV10-2; CDR3nt: TGCGCCAGCAGTGAAGTTGGTTTCCAGTACTTC; CDR3aa: CASSEVGFQYF
d_gene: NA; abundance: NA; j_gene: TRBJ1-5; v_gene: TRBV19; CDR3nt: TGTGCCACCCAACAAGACGCGGGAGTTCCTACAGGAGCCCAGCATTTT; CDR3aa: CATQQDAGVPTGAQHF
d_gene: TRBD2; abundance: NA; j_gene: TRBJ2-2; v_gene: TRBV4-2; CDR3nt: TGTGCCAGCAGCCAAGATTTAGGGACTAGCGGGGGACTCGACGGGGAGCTGTTTTTT; CDR3aa: CASSQDLGTSGGLDGELFF
d_gene: NA; abundance: NA; j_gene: TRBJ2-5; v_gene: TRBV6-5; CDR3nt: TGTGCCAGCAGTTACGGGCTAGCAGGGGTAGAGACCCAGTACTTC; CDR3aa: CASSYGLAGVETQYF
d_gene: NA; abundance: NA; j_gene: TRBJ2-7; v_gene: TRBV5-4; CDR3nt: TGTGCCAGCAGTCCCGCTAAAGCGTCCTACGAGCAGTACTTC; CDR3aa: CASSPAKASYEQYF
d_gene: TRBD2; abundance: NA; j_gene: TRBJ2-7; v_gene: TRBV5-6; CDR3nt: TGTGCCAGCAGCTCCGCTGGCGGGGGGCATTACGAGCAGTACTTC; CDR3aa: CASSSAGGGHYEQYF
d_gene: NA; abundance: NA; j_gene: TRBJ2-3; v_gene: TRBV19; CDR3nt: TGTGCCAGTAGTATGACTACTAACACAGATACGCAGTATTTT; CDR3aa: CASSMTTNTDTQYF
d_gene: TRBD1; abundance: NA; j_gene: TRBJ1-5; v_gene: TRBV5-1; CDR3nt: TGCGCCAGCAGCTTGGAAGGAGTGGGACAGGGCCCCCAGCCCCAGCATTTT; CDR3aa: CASSLEGVGQGPQPQHF
d_gene: NA; abundance: NA; j_gene: TRBJ2-5; v_gene: TRBV11-1; CDR3nt: TGTGCCAGCAGCTTAGGCTTCCAAGAGACCCAGTACTTC; CDR3aa: CASSLGFQETQYF
d_gene: NA; abundance: NA; j_gene: TRBJ2-6; v_gene: TRBV7-9; CDR3nt: TGTGCCACTCTCAGCTCTGGGGCCAACGTCCTGACTTTC; CDR3aa: CATLSSGANVLTF
d_gene: NA; abundance: NA; j_gene: TRBJ1-2; v_gene: TRBV5-1; CDR3nt: TGCGCCAGCAGCTTGGTGGGGGATCAAGGCTACACCTTC; CDR3aa: CASSLVGDQGYTF
d_gene: NA; abundance: NA; j_gene: TRBJ2-7; v_gene: TRBV5-1; CDR3nt: TGCGCCAGCAGCTTGGAGGGCAGTGGCAGAGGTTACGAGCAGTACTTC; CDR3aa: CASSLEGSGRGYEQYF
d_gene: TRBD2; abundance: NA; j_gene: TRBJ2-1; v_gene: TRBV6-5; CDR3nt: TGTGCCAGCAGTTCCTTAGCGGGGGGGCACAATGAGCAGTTCTTC; CDR3aa: CASSSLAGGHNEQFF
d_gene: NA; abundance: NA; j_gene: TRBJ1-2; v_gene: TRBV5-1; CDR3nt: TGCGCCAGCAGCTTGGGGCCAGGGTATGGCTACACCTTC; CDR3aa: CASSLGPGYGYTF
d_gene: NA; abundance: once; j_gene: TRBJ2-7; v_gene: TRBV19; CDR3nt: TGTGCCAGTAGTTCACAGGGGACTCCGGAGTACGAGCAGTACTTC; CDR3aa: CASSSQGTPEYEQYF
d_gene: NA; abundance: NA; j_gene: TRBJ2-2; v_gene: TRBV10-3; CDR3nt: TGTGCCATCAGTAAAATCTCGAACACCGGGGAGCTGTTTTTT; CDR3aa: CAISKISNTGELFF
d_gene: TRBD1; abundance: few; j_gene: TRBJ2-7; v_gene: TRBV10-3; CDR3nt: TGTGCCATCTCAGGTGGGACAGGGGAATACGAGCAGTACTTC; CDR3aa: CAISGGTGEYEQYF
d_gene: NA; abundance: NA; j_gene: TRBJ1-4; v_gene: TRBV2; CDR3nt: TGTGCCAGCAGTGAAAGGGAATACGAAAAACTGTTTTTT; CDR3aa: CASSEREYEKLFF
d_gene: NA; abundance: NA; j_gene: TRBJ2-4; v_gene: TRBV25-1; CDR3nt: TGTGCCAGCAGTGAATGGGTCCACGAAAAAAACATTCAGTACTTC; CDR3aa: CASSEWVHEKNIQYF
d_gene: NA; abundance: NA; j_gene: TRBJ2-6; v_gene: TRBV5-1; CDR3nt: TGCGCCAGCAGCTTGACTAGCTCTGGGGCCAACGTCCTGACTTTC; CDR3aa: CASSLTSSGANVLTF
d_gene: NA; abundance: NA; j_gene: TRBJ1-1; v_gene: TRBV5-1; CDR3nt: TGCGCCAGCAGCTTGGAGGGCGTCTCTGAAGCTTTCTTT; CDR3aa: CASSLEGVSEAFF
d_gene: NA; abundance: NA; j_gene: TRBJ2-7; v_gene: TRBV9; CDR3nt: TGTGCCAGCAGCGCTGGGGGCAGGAGCTCCTACGAGCAGTACTTC; CDR3aa: CASSAGGRSSYEQYF
d_gene: NA; abundance: NA; j_gene: TRBJ1-3; v_gene: TRBV11-2; CDR3nt: TGTGCCAGCAGCTTAGCGGCTGGAAACACCATATATTTT; CDR3aa: CASSLAAGNTIYF
d_gene: TRBD1; abundance: NA; j_gene: TRBJ2-7; v_gene: TRBV6-1; CDR3nt: TGTGCCCCGGGGGCAGGGGGCCCAAATTTCTACGAGCAGTACTTC; CDR3aa: CAPGAGGPNFYEQYF
d_gene: NA; abundance: NA; j_gene: TRBJ1-6; v_gene: TRBV5-1; CDR3nt: TGCGCCAGCAGCTTGGATGCCAGGGACGTTTCACCCCTCCACTTT; CDR3aa: CASSLDARDVSPLHF
d_gene: NA; abundance: NA; j_gene: TRBJ1-1; v_gene: TRBV29-1; CDR3nt: TGCAGCGCTGCGAGGATAGGGGATGTTACTGAAGCTTTCTTT; CDR3aa: CSAARIGDVTEAFF
d_gene: NA; abundance: NA; j_gene: TRBJ1-2; v_gene: TRBV6-5; CDR3nt: TGTGCCAGCAGTCCCCGAGCTGTTGCTAACTATGGCTACACCTTC; CDR3aa: CASSPRAVANYGYTF
d_gene: NA; abundance: NA; j_gene: TRBJ2-7; v_gene: TRBV7-3; CDR3nt: TGTGCCAGCAGCTTTAGAGGAGGTTACGAGCAGTACTTC; CDR3aa: CASSFRGGYEQYF
d_gene: NA; abundance: NA; j_gene: TRBJ1-5; v_gene: TRBV5-6; CDR3nt: TGTGCCAGCAGCTTAAATCCCCTCAGCAGGGAGGACCAGCCCCAGCATTTT; CDR3aa: CASSLNPLSREDQPQHF
d_gene: NA; abundance: NA; j_gene: TRBJ2-1; v_gene: TRBV6-1; CDR3nt: TGTGCCAGCAGTGCGCGCTTCAGTGCCCTGAGCTCCTACAATGAGCAGTTCTTC; CDR3aa: CASSARFSALSSYNEQFF
d_gene: NA; abundance: NA; j_gene: TRBJ1-3; v_gene: TRBV6-6; CDR3nt: TGTGCCAGCAGTCAGTCTGATGGGAGATCTGGAAACACCATATATTTT; CDR3aa: CASSQSDGRSGNTIYF